The rows below give T cell receptor beta chains drawn from one sample of a study of T-cell memory formation after mild COVID-19. From the 5' RACE reads, TCRdb called clonotypes with MiXCR, one entry per CDR3 protein. The table shows 550,000 to 600,000 distinct CDR3 sequences, with 15% to 20% occurring only once. Specimen: PBMCs or a T cell subset sorted from them (not recorded which). These TCRs come from an adult woman who had mild COVID-19 (a few samples of this study predate the infection). Cell type and time point are not known. The conserved cysteine and the conserved F or W are not part of the CDR3 here. D genes are given only for firm matches. Size is omitted from some rows. Given values are once, few, many or a class for expanded clones.

>-|TRBV29-1|TRBJ2-1|few
SAGPAAKQF
>-|TRBV7-3|TRBJ2-1|-
ASSLNTGSLLNEQF
>-|TRBV18|TRBJ2-2|many
ASSPVANTGELF
>TRBD2|TRBV24-1|TRBJ2-3|-
ATSDPLAGAIDTQY
>-|TRBV2|TRBJ1-2|few
AGWAPRLSGYT
>-|TRBV12-3/TRBV12-4|TRBJ1-1|few
ASSSIGQGDTEAF
>-|TRBV7-9|TRBJ2-7|-
ASNQEGRPLSEQY
>-|TRBV24-1|TRBJ2-3|-
ATSDNSGYTDTQY
>TRBD2|TRBV4-2|TRBJ2-7|few
ASSQLGTSPPLHEQY
>-|TRBV11-2|TRBJ1-4|-
ASSIQPGLEKLF
>-|TRBV11-3|TRBJ2-5|-
ASSLQVQETQY
>TRBD2|TRBV20-1|TRBJ2-1|few
SAPTSGGAVSYNEQF
>TRBD2|TRBV6-5|TRBJ2-1|few
ASSGLAGVTYNEQF
>-|TRBV3-1|TRBJ2-7|few
ASSRALSGASSYEQY
>TRBD2|TRBV5-1|TRBJ2-1|once
ASSTAGTSGGARYNEQF
>TRBD1|TRBV30|TRBJ1-2|-
AWSQGDYGYT
>-|TRBV27|TRBJ2-1|-
ASSLLGGKEF
>TRBD1|TRBV5-1|TRBJ1-2|-
ASSPGGTGHYGYT
>-|TRBV12-3/TRBV12-4|TRBJ2-5|-
ASSPKHQETQY
>TRBD2|TRBV20-1|TRBJ2-1|-
SASPPGLAGFSSYNEQF
>TRBD1|TRBV12-3/TRBV12-4|TRBJ2-1|-
ASSLPQDRALIKNEQF
>-|TRBV20-1|TRBJ1-1|-
SARDYRDLRAF
>-|TRBV29-1|TRBJ2-7|few
SVERQSPYEQY
>TRBD2|TRBV3-1|TRBJ2-2|-
ASSQQGSGARTGELF
>-|TRBV4-3|TRBJ2-2|-
ASGTGTLNTGELF
>-|TRBV27|TRBJ2-2|few
ASSLYAANTGELF
>-|TRBV20-1|TRBJ1-1|few
SAYRVAEAF
>TRBD1|TRBV27|TRBJ2-7|once
ASNDRGRSYEQY
>-|TRBV5-1|TRBJ2-7|-
ASSHDGSYEQY
>-|TRBV18|TRBJ2-6|-
ASSLGDLVIWANVLT
>TRBD2|TRBV4-3|TRBJ2-1|many
ASSQEREVYNEQF
>-|TRBV5-6|TRBJ2-7|many
ASSQDTYEQY
>-|TRBV3-1|TRBJ2-1|-
ASSRIHLESGAFPNNEQF
>-|TRBV11-2|TRBJ2-1|-
ASSLGGRINEQF